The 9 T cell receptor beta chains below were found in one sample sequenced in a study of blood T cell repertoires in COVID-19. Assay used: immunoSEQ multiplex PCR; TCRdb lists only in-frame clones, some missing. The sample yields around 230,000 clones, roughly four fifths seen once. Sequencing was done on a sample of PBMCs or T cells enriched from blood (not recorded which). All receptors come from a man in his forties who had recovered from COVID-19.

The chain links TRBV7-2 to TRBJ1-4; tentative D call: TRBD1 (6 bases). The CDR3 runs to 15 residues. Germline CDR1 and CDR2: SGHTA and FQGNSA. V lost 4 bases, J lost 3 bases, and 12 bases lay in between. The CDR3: CASSSNRDSNEKLFF. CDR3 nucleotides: TGTGCCAGCAGCTCGAACAGGGATTCTAATGAAAAACTGTTTTTT.

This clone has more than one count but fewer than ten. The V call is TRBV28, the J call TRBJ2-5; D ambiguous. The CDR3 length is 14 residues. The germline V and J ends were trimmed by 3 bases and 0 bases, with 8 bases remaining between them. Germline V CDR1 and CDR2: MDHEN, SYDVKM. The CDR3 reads CASSFVQNQETQYF. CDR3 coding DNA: TGTGCCAGCAGTTTTGTACAGAACCAAGAGACCCAGTACTTC.

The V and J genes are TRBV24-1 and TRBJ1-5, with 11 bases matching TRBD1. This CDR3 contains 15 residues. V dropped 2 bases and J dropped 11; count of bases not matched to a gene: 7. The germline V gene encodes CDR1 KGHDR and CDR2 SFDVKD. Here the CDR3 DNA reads TGTGCCACCAGTGATTCCCCGGACAGGGGGCTGTCCCAGCATTTT. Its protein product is CATSDSPDRGLSQHF.

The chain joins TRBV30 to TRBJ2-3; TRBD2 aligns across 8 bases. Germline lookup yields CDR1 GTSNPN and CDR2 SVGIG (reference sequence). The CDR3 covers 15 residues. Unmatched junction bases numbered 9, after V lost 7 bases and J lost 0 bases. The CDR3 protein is CAYDLSGGSTDTQYF. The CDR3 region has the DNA TGTGCCTACGACTTAAGCGGGGGTAGCACAGATACGCAGTATTTT.

The CDR3 region has the DNA TGCGCCAGCAGCGCGGAGGCGGTGAACACTGAAGCTTTCTTT. Its translation: CASSAEAVNTEAFF. This chain links TRBV5-1 with TRBJ1-1; D uncertain. This CDR3 region has 14 residues. Germline CDR1 is SGHRS and CDR2 is YFSETQ. V was cut by 4 bases and J by 0 bases, with 10 bases left in between.

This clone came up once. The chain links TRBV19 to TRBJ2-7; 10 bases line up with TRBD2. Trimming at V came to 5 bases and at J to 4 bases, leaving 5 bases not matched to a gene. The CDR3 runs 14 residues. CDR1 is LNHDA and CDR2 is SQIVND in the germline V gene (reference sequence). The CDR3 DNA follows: TGTGCCAGTAGTTGGGCTAGCGGGAGTTACGAGCAGTACTTC. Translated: CASSWASGSYEQYF.

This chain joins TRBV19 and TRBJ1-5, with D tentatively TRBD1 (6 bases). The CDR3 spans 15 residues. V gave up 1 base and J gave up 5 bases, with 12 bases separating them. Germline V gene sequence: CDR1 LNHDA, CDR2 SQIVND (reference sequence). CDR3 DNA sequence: TGTGCCAGTAGTATAGCGGGCAGGGGAGATCAGCCCCAGCATTTT. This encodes CASSIAGRGDQPQHF. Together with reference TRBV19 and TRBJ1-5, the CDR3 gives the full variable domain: DGGITQSPKYLFRKEGQNVTLSCEQNLNHDAMYWYRQDPGQGLRLIYYSQIVNDFQKGDIAEGYSVSREKKESFPLTVTSAQKNPTAFYLCASSIAGRGDQPQHFGDGTRLSIL.

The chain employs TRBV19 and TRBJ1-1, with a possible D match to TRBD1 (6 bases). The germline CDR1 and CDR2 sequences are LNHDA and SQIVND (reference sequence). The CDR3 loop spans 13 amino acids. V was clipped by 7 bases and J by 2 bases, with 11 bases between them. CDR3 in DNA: TGTGCCAGTAACGACAGGCCCAACACTGAAGCTTTCTTT. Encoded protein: CASNDRPNTEAFF.

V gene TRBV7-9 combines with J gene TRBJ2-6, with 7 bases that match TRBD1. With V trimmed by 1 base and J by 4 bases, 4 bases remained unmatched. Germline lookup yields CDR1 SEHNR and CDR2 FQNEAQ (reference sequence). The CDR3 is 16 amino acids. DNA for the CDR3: TGTGCCAGCAGCTTAGGATGGGGACAGGGGGCCAACGTCCTGACTTTC. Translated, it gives CASSLGWGQGANVLTF.